Below are 26 T cell receptor beta chains sequenced from a single sample in a study of CD8 T cell repertoires and HIV-1 epitope variants. Sequencing used immunoSEQ multiplex PCR; TCRdb keeps in-frame clones, though not all of them. The sample shows around 2,000 clones, approximately 64% of them seen only once. No cognate antigen is known for these TCRs. The sequenced material came from cultured CD8+ T cells derived from PBMCs. The receptors come from a male donor with HIV.

The chain couples TRBV7-9 to TRBJ2-7; maybe TRBD1 (6 bases). There are 16 residues in the CDR3. Germline CDR1 reads SEHNR; CDR2 reads FQNEAQ (reference sequence). V lost 5 bases and J lost 3, with 20 bases in between. The CDR3 DNA is TGTGCCAGCAGCCCTCTCGAGGGGGAGTGGGTCTACGAGCAGTACTTC. Residues: CASSPLEGEWVYEQYF.

This clone has more than one count but fewer than ten. J is TRBJ2-3 and V is TRBV27, with 10 bases matching TRBD2. The germline V gene encodes CDR1 MNHEY and CDR2 SMNVEV (reference sequence). This CDR3 is built from 14 residues. V trimming: 6 bases; J trimming: 4 bases; junction bases outside the gene matches: 4. The CDR3 reads CASSLSGGADTQYF. CDR3 in DNA: TGTGCCAGCAGCCTCAGCGGGGGGGCAGATACGCAGTATTTT.

The rearrangement uses TRBV14 and TRBJ2-5; the D is unclear. Germline V gene data show CDR1 as SGHDN and CDR2 as FVKESK. The CDR3 loop spans 13 amino acids. V lost 0 bases and J 5 bases, leaving 7 bases between the germline ends. CDR3 region: CASSQDLLETQYF. The CDR3 DNA follows: TGTGCCAGCAGCCAAGACCTTTTGGAGACCCAGTACTTC.

This chain links TRBV6-4 with TRBJ2-3; the match to TRBD1 covers 7 bases. CDR3 length equals 14 residues. Per germline, CDR1 MRHNA and CDR2 SNTAGT. V lost 3 bases to trimming and J lost 4 bases; unmatched junction nucleotides: 4. The CDR3 here is CASSEEGAADTQYF. The CDR3 DNA reads TGTGCCAGCAGTGAAGAGGGGGCGGCAGATACGCAGTATTTT.

V gene TRBV28 combines with J gene TRBJ2-1; 12 bases are shared with TRBD1. Germline V gene lookup returns CDR1 MDHEN and CDR2 SYDVKM. J lost 2 bases, V lost 3 bases, and 11 bases had no gene match. This CDR3 comprises 19 residues. The CDR3 DNA reads TGTGCCAGCAGTTTGGCTCTCGGGACAGGGGGCCGCACCTACAATGAGCAGTTCTTC. It codes for CASSLALGTGGRTYNEQFF.

This clone was recorded once. The genes are TRBV4-2 and TRBJ2-3; no reliable D call. This CDR3 has 15 amino acids. Germline V gene lookup returns CDR1 LGHNA and CDR2 YNFKEQ. V was cut by 1 base and J by 3 bases, with 11 bases left in between. For the CDR3, the DNA is TGTGCCAGCAGCCAAGGGTGGGCCGAGACAGATACGCAGTATTTT. Its protein product is CASSQGWAETDTQYF.

CDR3 residues: CASSDRGRGTDTQYF. CDR3 coding DNA: TGTGCCAGCTCAGACAGGGGGCGGGGCACAGATACGCAGTATTTT. This sequence joins TRBV18 and TRBJ2-3; 10 bases match TRBD1. The CDR3 has 15 amino acids. Trimming took 5 bases from V and 1 from J; bases not matched to a gene: 3. Germline lookup yields CDR1 KGHSH and CDR2 LQKENI.

This chain uses TRBV10-1 with TRBJ2-3; the D gene is possibly TRBD2 (6 bases). CDR1 and CDR2 (germline): WNHNN, SYGVQD (reference sequence). CDR3 size: 14 residues. Trimming pared 2 bases from V and 2 bases from J, leaving 8 bases between. CDR3 in DNA: TGCGCCAGCAGTGAGGGGGGGTCCACAGATACGCAGTATTTT. Residues: CASSEGGSTDTQYF.

This sequence joins TRBV4-3 and TRBJ2-3; no clear D. This CDR3 comprises 16 residues. Germline V CDR1 and CDR2: LGHNA, YSLEER. Deletions cut 0 bases from V and 6 bases from J, with 16 bases between. In DNA, the CDR3 is TGCGCCAGCAGCCAAGACCGGCCCAGTAGGGCGGATACGCAGTATTTT. Encoded protein: CASSQDRPSRADTQYF.

The chain uses TRBV7-9 and TRBJ1-2; D ambiguous. Trimming removed 5 bases from V and 4 bases from J, with 14 bases in between. The CDR3 totals 14 residues. Germline values: CDR1 SEHNR, CDR2 FQNEAQ (reference sequence). The CDR3 DNA is TGTGCCAGCAGCCGCGACACCCAACCCTATGGCTACACCTTC. Protein product: CASSRDTQPYGYTF. Drawing the rest from reference TRBV7-9 and TRBJ1-2, the complete variable domain is DTGVSQNPRHKITKRGQNVTFRCDPISEHNRLYWYRQTLGQGPEFLTYFQNEAQLEKSRLLSDRFSAERPKGSFSTLEIQRTEQGDSAMYLCASSRDTQPYGYTFGSGTRLTVV.

This clone is deemed large. The chain couples TRBV25-1 to TRBJ2-2, with 7 nucleotides matching TRBD1. The germline V gene has CDR1 MGHDK and CDR2 SYGVNS. Trimming at V came to 3 bases and at J to 4 bases, leaving 2 bases not matched to a gene. The CDR3 consists of 14 residues. Here the CDR3 reads CASSDGTATGELFF. The DNA of the CDR3 is TGTGCCAGCAGTGACGGGACAGCCACCGGGGAGCTGTTTTTT.

This clone was observed a single time. The chain has TRBV7-9 and TRBJ2-2, with 8 bases identical to TRBD1. With V trimmed by 4 bases and J by 0 bases, 4 bases remained unmatched. Germline CDR1 SEHNR, CDR2 FQNEAQ (reference sequence). The CDR3 consists of 16 residues. CDR3 loop: CASSSTDRANTGELFF. CDR3 DNA: TGTGCCAGCAGCTCAACGGACAGGGCGAACACCGGGGAGCTGTTTTTT.

Written as DNA, the CDR3 is TGTGCCAGCAGTGAAGGGCCAGGGGTGGGAAACACCATATATTTT. This gives the protein CASSEGPGVGNTIYF. The chain couples TRBV6-1 to TRBJ1-3, with D maybe TRBD1 (6 bases). The CDR3 length is 15 residues. CDR1 is MNHNS and CDR2 is SASEGT in the germline V gene. Trimming took off 1 base at V and 4 bases at J, with 11 bases between the two ends.

This clone occurred a few times. The genes are TRBV27 and TRBJ1-3; the D gene is possibly TRBD1 (5 bases). Per germline, CDR1 MNHEY and CDR2 SMNVEV (reference sequence). With 5 bases removed from V and 3 bases from J, the gap between germline ends came to 14 bases. The CDR3 spans 15 residues. In DNA, the CDR3 is TGTGCCAGCAGTCTAACCGCAGGGTTTGGAAACACCATATATTTT. As protein: CASSLTAGFGNTIYF.

The rearrangement links TRBV10-3 to TRBJ2-6; 7 nucleotides agree with TRBD2. The ends lost 10 bases at V and 2 bases at J; junction bases unmatched: 20. The CDR3 runs to 19 residues. CDR1 ENHRY and CDR2 SYGVKD come from the germline V gene. Here the CDR3 reads CATLATEERGPTGANVLTF. In DNA, the CDR3 is TGTGCCACCTTAGCTACAGAGGAGCGGGGACCTACTGGGGCCAACGTCCTGACTTTC.

This clone appeared a single time. V usage is TRBV28 and J usage is TRBJ2-7, with a weak D call TRBD1 (6 bases). CDR1 MDHEN and CDR2 SYDVKM come from the germline V gene. Trimming pared 5 bases from V and 2 bases from J, leaving 13 bases between. There are 14 residues in the CDR3. The CDR3 region has the DNA TGTGCCAGCAGTACCAGGGGATTTACCTACGAGCAGTACTTC. It codes for CASSTRGFTYEQYF. Based on the CDR3 plus reference TRBV28 and TRBJ2-7, the full variable domain is DVKVTQSSRYLVKRTGEKVFLECVQDMDHENMFWYRQDPGLGLRLIYFSYDVKMKEKGDIPEGYSVSREKKERFSLILESASTNQTSMYLCASSTRGFTYEQYFGPGTRLTVT.

The chain recombines TRBV5-5 with TRBJ2-7; unclear D gene. Per germline, CDR1 SGHKS and CDR2 YYEKEE (reference sequence). The CDR3 has 15 residues. V was shortened by 0 bases and J by 4 bases, with 14 bases between the two germline ends. CDR3 sequence: CASSLALESRYEQYF. For the CDR3, the DNA is TGTGCCAGCAGCTTGGCTTTGGAGTCCCGTTACGAGCAGTACTTC.

This clone occurred once. The chain has TRBV5-1 and TRBJ1-3; D is possibly TRBD1 (6 bases). The length of the CDR3 is 13 residues. Germline values: CDR1 SGHRS, CDR2 YFSETQ. V was pared by 8 bases and J by 7 bases, with 16 bases between. The CDR3, as DNA: TGCGCCAGTAGGGACACTGAAAGGAACACCATATATTTT. It yields the protein CASRDTERNTIYF. The full variable domain, completed using reference TRBV5-1 and TRBJ1-3, is KAGVTQTPRYLIKTRGQQVTLSCSPISGHRSVSWYQQTPGQGLQFLFEYFSETQRNKGNFPGRFSGRQFSNSRSEMNVSTLELGDSALYLCASRDTERNTIYFGEGSWLTVV.

V is TRBV5-6 and J is TRBJ1-4, with D unresolved. V dropped 2 bases and J dropped 8 bases, with 16 bases sitting between them. Germline V gives CDR1 SGHDT, CDR2 YYEEEE. The length of the CDR3 is 15 residues. The CDR3 protein is CASSFFFDSREKLFF. The CDR3 nucleotides read TGTGCCAGCAGCTTTTTTTTCGACTCGAGGGAAAAACTGTTTTTT.

The V and J genes are TRBV28 and TRBJ2-5, with TRBD2 matching over 9 bases. This CDR3 comprises 15 residues. The V segment lost 6 bases and the J segment 1 base; nucleotides outside the gene matches: 6. From germline, CDR1 is MDHEN and CDR2 SYDVKM. The CDR3 region has the DNA TGTGCCAGCAGGAGACTAGCGGACCTCCAAGAGACCCAGTACTTC. Amino acid sequence: CASRRLADLQETQYF.

There are a few counts of this clone. The chain uses TRBV5-1 and TRBJ2-7; no clear D gene. Trimming took off 0 bases at V and 4 bases at J, with 2 bases between the two ends. Germline CDR1 and CDR2: SGHRS and YFSETQ. This CDR3 has 11 residues. CDR3 region: CASSLGYEQYF. CDR3 in DNA: TGCGCCAGCAGCTTGGGGTACGAGCAGTACTTC.

CDR3 amino acids: CASSSYRGQGKNQPQHF. The DNA of the CDR3 is TGTGCCAGCAGCTCATACAGGGGGCAGGGGAAAAATCAGCCCCAGCATTTT. The chain recombines TRBV14 with TRBJ1-5, with 9 bases that match TRBD1. Germline lookup yields CDR1 SGHDN and CDR2 FVKESK. V dropped 5 bases and J dropped 4; count of bases not matched to a gene: 12. The CDR3 contains 17 residues.

This clone has a single count. The rearrangement joins TRBV5-6 to TRBJ1-1, with D possibly TRBD1 on 5 matching bases. The length of the CDR3 is 15 residues. Germline CDR1 is SGHDT and CDR2 is YYEEEE. V shed 4 bases and J shed 4 bases, with 17 bases lying between them. CDR3 bases: TGTGCCAGCAGCCCGGGGGGAGGGGACTCCACTGAAGCTTTCTTT. Translating it yields CASSPGGGDSTEAFF.

V usage is TRBV6-1 and J usage is TRBJ2-2, with 7 positions matching TRBD2. The germline gives CDR1 MNHNS, CDR2 SASEGT. This CDR3 comprises 13 residues. Trimming took 10 bases from V and 8 from J; bases not matched to a gene: 10. The chain's CDR3 is CATLQREGGELFF. DNA for the CDR3: TGTGCCACCTTACAGCGGGAAGGGGGGGAGCTGTTTTTT.

This clone was seen once. The chain joins TRBV2 to TRBJ2-2; TRBD2 matches 7 bases. The CDR3 has 17 amino acids. V lost 3 bases to trimming and J lost 4 bases; unmatched junction nucleotides: 11. The germline CDR1 and CDR2 sequences are SNHLY and FYNNEI. The CDR3 coding sequence is TGTGCCAGCAGTGACCTGCTGGGGGGGATAGGCACCGGGGAGCTGTTTTTT. Translated: CASSDLLGGIGTGELFF.

This clone occurred a few times. The chain links TRBV18 to TRBJ2-5; the D gene is possibly TRBD2 (5 bases). V lost 2 bases and J lost 1, with 8 bases in between. Germline V gene lookup returns CDR1 KGHSH and CDR2 LQKENI. This CDR3 is built from 14 residues. In DNA, the CDR3 is TGTGCCAGCTCACCAGGACTTTCCCAAGAGACCCAGTACTTC. This sequence encodes CASSPGLSQETQYF.